The T cell receptor beta chain under discussion was sequenced for a study of human T cells and chemical hapten exposure. TCRdb processed the RACE reads anew with MiXCR; each CDR3 protein has one entry. This table holds 350,000 or so distinct CDR3 sequences, around 6.9% found once. This clonotype was recorded at least ten times. The CDR3 extends over 15 amino acids. Trimming cost V 5 bases and J 6 bases; bases outside gene matches: 10. Per the germline V gene, CDR1 is SEHNR and CDR2 is FQNEAQ (reference sequence). Time point described: patch test 1, 2 weeks after DPC sensitization. Treatment specified: therapeutic diphenylcyclopropenone sensitization with weekly scalp DPC.

This sample comprised whole blood, obtained in connection with sensitization to the hapten diphenylcyclopropenone (DPC). This chain connects TRBV7-9 to TRBJ1-2; 9 bases are shared with TRBD1. This clonotype was sampled from a woman under 30 with alopecia areata. Some clones in this sample may be carry-over from other donors' samples. CDR3 DNA: TGTGCCAGCAGCGGATGGGACAGGGAAGTGAATGGCTACACCTTC. This codes for CASSGWDREVNGYTF.